These 9 T cell receptor beta chains share one sample of origin, sequenced in a study of CD8 T cells in Susac syndrome (dated by TCRdb to about 2019). Receptor amplification or capture employed the immunoSEQ multiplex PCR assay. RNA was extracted with the RNeasy kit and roughly 0.45 to 1 ug was reverse transcribed using random hexamers. TCRdb redid the processing of the public reads, applying fastp at Q25 and MiXCR, and retained in-frame beta chains. Entries that share a CDR3 protein sequence are merged under the most common genes and DNA. A total of about 250,000 distinct CDR3 sequences appear in this sample, about 94% of them only once. The ten top clones hold roughly 0.072% of the sample. The specimen was CD4+ T cells from PBMCs. These receptors were obtained from a human donor with multiple sclerosis.

The chain employs TRBV12-3 or TRBV12-4 and TRBJ2-3; maybe TRBD2 (6 bases). Trimming cost V 7 bases and J 1 base, with 12 bases left between them. The CDR3 spans 14 residues. The DNA for the CDR3 is TGTGCCAGCAACTTCTGGGGGGGCACAGATACGCAGTATTTT. This sequence encodes CASNFWGGTDTQYF.

This rearrangement joins TRBV3-1 to TRBJ2-2; TRBD2 might be the D (5 bases). There are 13 residues in the CDR3. Germline CDR1 reads LGHDT; CDR2 reads YNNKEL (reference sequence). V shed 7 bases and J shed 4 bases, with 10 bases lying between them. The CDR3 loop reads CASNPGVTGELFF. DNA of the CDR3: TGTGCCAGCAACCCCGGGGTCACCGGGGAGCTGTTTTTT.

Points on this clonotype: Its ends do not fully match the called genes, so a read error is possible. The chain is built from TRBV6-1 and TRBJ2-3; D gene uncertain. This CDR3 has 15 residues. Germline V gene lookup returns CDR1 MNHNS and CDR2 SASEGT. The CDR3 DNA reads TGTGCCAGCAGGGAAGGAAGGGCGAGCACAGATACGCAGTATTTT. This gives the protein CASREGRASTDTQYF.

The CDR3 sequence: CASSQDQAGNYGYTF. In nucleotides, the CDR3 is TGTGCCAGCAGCCAAGATCAAGCAGGGAACTATGGCTACACCTTC. The chain joins TRBV3-1 to TRBJ1-2; D perhaps matches TRBD1 (5 bases). Germline V lookup: CDR1 LGHDT, CDR2 YNNKEL (reference sequence). CDR3 length: 15 residues. The germline V and J ends were trimmed by 0 bases and 2 bases, with 10 bases remaining between them.

The rearrangement joins TRBV28 to TRBJ2-1; possibly TRBD1 or TRBD2 for D (6 bases each). This CDR3 is built from 16 residues. V was clipped by 7 bases and J by 0 bases, with 16 bases between them. The germline V gene has CDR1 MDHEN and CDR2 SYDVKM. CDR3 region: CASKGSGGLSYNEQFF. DNA of the CDR3: TGTGCCAGCAAGGGGTCTGGGGGGCTCTCCTACAATGAGCAGTTCTTC.

The CDR3 coding sequence is TGTGCCAGCAGTCGTCAGGCATTCTACGAGCAGTACTTC. This encodes CASSRQAFYEQYF. This rearrangement joins TRBV6-6 to TRBJ2-7; no clear D. CDR1 is MNHNY and CDR2 is SVGAGI in the germline V gene (reference sequence). Trimming took off 5 bases at V and 3 bases at J, with 11 bases between the two ends. The CDR3 has 13 amino acids.

Written as DNA, the CDR3 is TGTGCCAGTACCCCCGGCCTTAGCACAGATACGCAGTATTTT. This gives the protein CASTPGLSTDTQYF. The V call is TRBV19, the J call TRBJ2-3; no definite D call. Trimming removed 7 bases at V and 0 bases at J, with 11 bases between. This CDR3 spans 14 amino acids. Germline assignment: CDR1 LNHDA and CDR2 SQIVND (reference sequence).

The gene calls are TRBV11-2 and TRBJ1-3; no clear D gene. The CDR3 runs 11 residues. V dropped 5 bases and J dropped 14 bases, with 13 bases sitting between them. Germline V lookup: CDR1 SGHAT, CDR2 FQNNGV. CDR3 region: CASSPGSYLYF. The CDR3 DNA reads as TGTGCCAGCAGCCCTGGGTCATACCTATATTTT.

The V gene is TRBV7-8, the J gene TRBJ2-2; TRBD2 might be the D (6 bases). The germline CDR1 and CDR2 sequences are SGHVS and FQNEAQ. The CDR3 is 13 amino acids. The CDR3 nucleotides are TGTGCAGGAGGGGTGACGAGGACCGGGGAGCTGTTTTTT. The encoded protein is CAGGVTRTGELFF.